This T cell receptor beta chain was found in a study of cytomegalovirus exposure and HLA in healthy donors. General study points: Exclusion applied to some V segments, including TRBV6-2 and TRBV6-3, as they were indistinguishable. With DRB1 most and HLA-C fewest, TCR association rates differed between HLA loci in a later analysis. A later analysis linked a missense variant in DCLRE1C to the trimming of TCR beta V and J genes.

With 60 Vbeta and 13 Jbeta primers, the PCR was carried out. Libraries were prepared by immunoSEQ multiplex PCR; TCRdb keeps only in-frame clonotypes and omits some of them. Of some 120,000 clones detected, 8.5% to 10% appear once; the ten largest clones hold less than 7%. This clone has a handful of counts. Its antigen is as yet unknown. With 1 base removed from V and 4 bases from J, the gap between germline ends came to 16 bases. There are 16 residues in the CDR3. Germline V gene data show CDR1 as LGHNA and CDR2 as YNFKEQ. The sequence derives from a middle-aged man in good health and CMV-seronegative. V is TRBV4-2 and J is TRBJ1-1; weak D call: TRBD1 (6 bases). Material: PBMCs. In DNA, the CDR3 is TGTGCCAGCAGCCAAGGGGTGGGGGCCGGCAGCACTGAAGCTTTCTTT. Translated, it gives CASSQGVGAGSTEAFF.